Listed below are T cell receptor beta chains from one sample, sequenced in a study of CD8 T cells in Susac syndrome. TCRdb re-analysed the immunoSEQ multiplex PCR reads in MiXCR, keeping a single row per CDR3 protein. The data show roughly 110,000 distinct CDR3 sequences, roughly 90% seen once. The specimen was CD8+ T cells from PBMCs. The receptors derive from a human donor in good health. Each CDR3 is given with its conserved first and last residue.

>TRBV12-3/TRBV12-4|TRBJ2-7
CASSWSGTSSYEQYF
>TRBV28|TRBJ1-1
CASSMSVANTEAFF
>TRBV5-1|TRBJ2-5
CASSLAGAPGETQYF
>TRBV6-1|TRBJ1-1
CASTVRWTGTNTEAFF
>TRBV9|TRBJ2-1
CASSILDNEQFF
>TRBV12-3/TRBV12-4|TRBJ1-4
CASSLSRVGEKLFF
>TRBV29-1|TRBJ1-2
CSVDGDRSNYGYTF
>TRBV20-1|TRBJ1-5
CSAGRAGLSNQPQHF
>TRBV2|TRBJ2-7
CASSGPRGDSEQYF
>TRBV5-1|TRBJ2-1
CASSPGLQPSYNEQFF
>TRBV7-3|TRBJ2-1
CASSESVGRGPDDEQFF
>TRBV6-2/TRBV6-3|TRBJ2-5
CASSYPTGGRETQYF
>TRBV5-1|TRBJ2-3
CAGRTSGASTDTQYF
>TRBV19|TRBJ1-2
CASSILQGGDYGYTF
>TRBV9|TRBJ2-3
CASSPMAGTSGTQYF
>TRBV27|TRBJ1-2
CASSFASGDGYTF
>TRBV5-1|TRBJ2-1
CASSLGSGRISYNEQFF
>TRBV5-4|TRBJ2-1
CASSRPTSGRAGSYNEQFF
>TRBV10-3|TRBJ2-1
CAISGQGSYNEQFF
>TRBV7-2|TRBJ2-7
CASSLDLPRSYEQYF
>TRBV6-1|TRBJ2-7
CASKVGGIAASYEQYF
>TRBV2|TRBJ2-1
CASSWGTSGSNEQFF
>TRBV2|TRBJ2-1
CASAYGNEQFF
>TRBV7-3|TRBJ2-7
CASSLKVRGEQYF
>TRBV20-1|TRBJ2-1
CSAVVSRDHLNEQFF
>TRBV5-1|TRBJ2-1
CASSPRLAGEYNEQFF
>TRBV13|TRBJ1-1
CASTLGQANTEAFF
>TRBV29-1|TRBJ2-2
CSVIPGLLNTGELFF
>TRBV5-1|TRBJ2-3
CASSPGRLTDTQYF
>TRBV19|TRBJ2-7
CASRDRGSSYEQYF
>TRBV5-1|TRBJ2-7
CASSLASSVSYEQYF
>TRBV11-2|TRBJ2-1
CASSQLRTTSGGSGEQFF